A selection of T cell receptor beta chains follows, all from one sample in a study of blood T cell repertoires in COVID-19. Data came from immunoSEQ multiplex PCR; TCRdb stores just in-frame clones and leaves some out. Among 95,000 to 150,000 clones listed, almost 90% were seen once. The sample taken for sequencing was peripheral blood. The receptor set was obtained from a woman aged 55-69 years with COVID-19, enrolled during active disease. Each CDR3 is given with its conserved first and last residue. Each record gives: D gene, J gene, clone size, V gene, CDR3 DNA, CDR3 protein. The D gene is left open where the match is weak. Expanded clones get a size class; other rows say once, few or many, or leave the size out.

d_call: -; j_call: TRBJ1-2; clone_size: -; v_call: TRBV23-1; cdr3_nt: TGCGCCAGCAGTCAAACCCCGGACAGACGCTATGGCTACACCTTC; cdr3_aa: CASSQTPDRRYGYTF
d_call: -; j_call: TRBJ1-1; clone_size: -; v_call: TRBV6-5; cdr3_nt: TGTGCCAGCAGTTACTCAGAACTTACCCCTGATGCTTTCTTT; cdr3_aa: CASSYSELTPDAFF
d_call: -; j_call: TRBJ2-1; clone_size: -; v_call: TRBV21-1; cdr3_nt: TGTGCCAGCAGCAGTAAGACAACCTACAATGAGCAGTTCTTC; cdr3_aa: CASSSKTTYNEQFF
d_call: -; j_call: TRBJ2-1; clone_size: -; v_call: TRBV9; cdr3_nt: TGTGCCAGCAGCGTAGGCGTGGGCATGTCGGACAATGAGCAGTTCTTC; cdr3_aa: CASSVGVGMSDNEQFF
d_call: TRBD1; j_call: TRBJ1-2; clone_size: few; v_call: TRBV18; cdr3_nt: TGTGCCAGCTCAGGGACAGGGGACTATGGCTACACCTTC; cdr3_aa: CASSGTGDYGYTF
d_call: TRBD1; j_call: TRBJ1-4; clone_size: few; v_call: TRBV30; cdr3_nt: TGTGCCTGGAGTTCTCAGGGGACAGGCAATGAAAAACTGTTTTTT; cdr3_aa: CAWSSQGTGNEKLFF
d_call: -; j_call: TRBJ2-1; clone_size: -; v_call: TRBV4-2; cdr3_nt: TGTGCCAGCAGCCAAGATGTTAGCTACAATGAGCAGTTCTTC; cdr3_aa: CASSQDVSYNEQFF
d_call: -; j_call: TRBJ1-2; clone_size: -; v_call: TRBV18; cdr3_nt: TGTGCCAGCTCACCCCCTAAAGAGGAGGGCTACACCTTC; cdr3_aa: CASSPPKEEGYTF
d_call: -; j_call: TRBJ2-1; clone_size: -; v_call: TRBV5-4; cdr3_nt: TGTGCCAGCAGCAATCGGCCAGGAGAGCAGTTCTTC; cdr3_aa: CASSNRPGEQFF
d_call: -; j_call: TRBJ1-1; clone_size: -; v_call: TRBV11-2; cdr3_nt: TGTGCCAGCAGCCGTGCTGCGGGCACTGAAGCTTTCTTT; cdr3_aa: CASSRAAGTEAFF
d_call: TRBD1; j_call: TRBJ2-1; clone_size: -; v_call: TRBV6-1; cdr3_nt: TGTGCCAGCAGTGAACTTGACAGGGTTGTTTCGAGTGAGCAGTTCTTC; cdr3_aa: CASSELDRVVSSEQFF
d_call: TRBD1; j_call: TRBJ1-2; clone_size: once; v_call: TRBV9; cdr3_nt: TGTGCCAGCAGCTTGACAGGGAGCTATGGCTACACCTTC; cdr3_aa: CASSLTGSYGYTF
d_call: -; j_call: TRBJ1-1; clone_size: -; v_call: TRBV6-5; cdr3_nt: TGTGCCAGCAGTAAGGGGTGGACGAACACTGAAGCTTTCTTT; cdr3_aa: CASSKGWTNTEAFF
d_call: -; j_call: TRBJ1-6; clone_size: -; v_call: TRBV21-1; cdr3_nt: TGTGCCAGCAGCCGTGAGCAGGGACAGGGGAACAATTCACCCCTCCACTTT; cdr3_aa: CASSREQGQGNNSPLHF
d_call: TRBD1; j_call: TRBJ2-7; clone_size: once; v_call: TRBV9; cdr3_nt: TGTGCCAGCAGCGTGGGGACAGGGGAGGGCGAGCAGTACTTC; cdr3_aa: CASSVGTGEGEQYF
d_call: TRBD2; j_call: TRBJ2-2; clone_size: -; v_call: TRBV6-6; cdr3_nt: TGTGCCAGCACCTGGACTAGCGGGAGAGGTGCCGGGGAGCTGTTTTTT; cdr3_aa: CASTWTSGRGAGELFF
d_call: TRBD2; j_call: TRBJ2-2; clone_size: once; v_call: TRBV6-5; cdr3_nt: TGTGCCAGCACCAGCGGGGGGGGCGGGGAGCTGTTTTTT; cdr3_aa: CASTSGGGGELFF
d_call: -; j_call: TRBJ2-2; clone_size: -; v_call: TRBV18; cdr3_nt: TGTGCCAGCTCACCGGGAGCGGTCGGGGAGCTGTTTTTT; cdr3_aa: CASSPGAVGELFF
d_call: TRBD1; j_call: TRBJ1-2; clone_size: -; v_call: TRBV7-8; cdr3_nt: TGTGCCAGCAGCCCTAGGACAGGGGGCGACTATGGCTACACCTTC; cdr3_aa: CASSPRTGGDYGYTF
d_call: -; j_call: TRBJ2-1; clone_size: -; v_call: TRBV21-1; cdr3_nt: TGTGCCAGCAGCGTGCGGAGAGGTGACAGGGGGTATATGGGCTCCTACAATGAGCAGTTCTTC; cdr3_aa: CASSVRRGDRGYMGSYNEQFF
d_call: -; j_call: TRBJ1-3; clone_size: -; v_call: TRBV3-1/TRBV3-2; cdr3_nt: TGTGCCAGCAGCCAAGTTGCGGGAAACACCATATATTTT; cdr3_aa: CASSQVAGNTIYF
d_call: -; j_call: TRBJ2-1; clone_size: once; v_call: TRBV3-1/TRBV3-2; cdr3_nt: TGTGCCAGCAGCCAAGAATACCGGAATGAGCAGTTCTTC; cdr3_aa: CASSQEYRNEQFF
d_call: TRBD1; j_call: TRBJ1-2; clone_size: -; v_call: TRBV6-4; cdr3_nt: TGTGCCAGCAGTGAAACACAGGGGGGGTTAAGCTACACCTTC; cdr3_aa: CASSETQGGLSYTF
d_call: TRBD2; j_call: TRBJ2-5; clone_size: -; v_call: TRBV3-1/TRBV3-2; cdr3_nt: TGTGCCAGCAGCCAAGATACGGGACTAGGGCAAGAGACCCAGTACTTC; cdr3_aa: CASSQDTGLGQETQYF
d_call: -; j_call: TRBJ1-2; clone_size: -; v_call: TRBV18; cdr3_nt: TGTGCCAGCTCACCTCAGGGAGGTGGTGGCTACACCTTC; cdr3_aa: CASSPQGGGGYTF
d_call: -; j_call: TRBJ2-7; clone_size: -; v_call: TRBV5-4; cdr3_nt: TGTGCCAGCAGTATTAATCCAGGGGTCTCGAACGAGCAGTACTTC; cdr3_aa: CASSINPGVSNEQYF
d_call: -; j_call: TRBJ1-2; clone_size: -; v_call: TRBV19; cdr3_nt: TGTGCCAGTAGCCCAGGGGTTCGCTATGGCTACACCTTC; cdr3_aa: CASSPGVRYGYTF
d_call: -; j_call: TRBJ2-3; clone_size: few; v_call: TRBV5-1; cdr3_nt: TGCGCCAGCAGCTTGGACACTAGACCAGATACGCAGTATTTT; cdr3_aa: CASSLDTRPDTQYF
d_call: -; j_call: TRBJ1-6; clone_size: -; v_call: TRBV11-2; cdr3_nt: TGTGCCAGCAGCTTAGATCCAGGGGTGGATTCACCCCTCCACTTT; cdr3_aa: CASSLDPGVDSPLHF
d_call: TRBD1; j_call: TRBJ2-7; clone_size: -; v_call: TRBV5-1; cdr3_nt: TGCGCCAGCAGCTTGAGGGGACAGAACTCCTACGAGCAGTACTTC; cdr3_aa: CASSLRGQNSYEQYF
d_call: -; j_call: TRBJ1-3; clone_size: -; v_call: TRBV18; cdr3_nt: TGTGCCAGCTCTCCCAGGTCGTCCACTGGAAACACCATATATTTT; cdr3_aa: CASSPRSSTGNTIYF
d_call: TRBD1; j_call: TRBJ1-1; clone_size: -; v_call: TRBV5-4; cdr3_nt: TGTGCCAGCAGCCCACGACAGGGCTTCACTGAAGCTTTCTTT; cdr3_aa: CASSPRQGFTEAFF
d_call: -; j_call: TRBJ2-7; clone_size: -; v_call: TRBV6-1; cdr3_nt: TGTGCCAGCAGTGAAGTCCCAGGGGGGACCTACGAGCAGTACTTC; cdr3_aa: CASSEVPGGTYEQYF
d_call: TRBD1; j_call: TRBJ1-5; clone_size: few; v_call: TRBV6-1; cdr3_nt: TGTGCCAGCAGCGAAGGGACAGGGGGCGCAGGTAGCCAGCCCCAGCATTTT; cdr3_aa: CASSEGTGGAGSQPQHF
d_call: TRBD1; j_call: TRBJ1-5; clone_size: -; v_call: TRBV4-1; cdr3_nt: TGCGCCAGCAGCCAGGGACAGGGGGCCGATCAGCCCCAGCATTTT; cdr3_aa: CASSQGQGADQPQHF
d_call: -; j_call: TRBJ1-1; clone_size: -; v_call: TRBV12-3/TRBV12-4; cdr3_nt: TGTGCCAGCAGTTCGGGACTCCAAGGGGAAGCTTTCTTT; cdr3_aa: CASSSGLQGEAFF
d_call: -; j_call: TRBJ2-5; clone_size: -; v_call: TRBV18; cdr3_nt: TGTGCCAGCTCACCACCGAGTTTGAGAGGCAGGACAGTTGGAGAGACCCAGTACTTC; cdr3_aa: CASSPPSLRGRTVGETQYF
d_call: -; j_call: TRBJ1-2; clone_size: once; v_call: TRBV5-1; cdr3_nt: TGCGCCAGCAGCTTACACGATAACTATGGCTACACCTTC; cdr3_aa: CASSLHDNYGYTF
d_call: TRBD2; j_call: TRBJ2-3; clone_size: -; v_call: TRBV11-3; cdr3_nt: TGTGCCAGCAGCCCGAGGAGCGGGGGTGCAGATACGCAGTATTTT; cdr3_aa: CASSPRSGGADTQYF
d_call: -; j_call: TRBJ1-2; clone_size: few; v_call: TRBV9; cdr3_nt: TGTGCCAGCAGCGTAGGAGGGTCAGTGAATAACTATGGCTACACCTTC; cdr3_aa: CASSVGGSVNNYGYTF
d_call: -; j_call: TRBJ2-1; clone_size: -; v_call: TRBV7-9; cdr3_nt: TGTGCCAGCAGCTCCACGTGGAGGGGATCTTCCTACAATGAGCAGTTCTTC; cdr3_aa: CASSSTWRGSSYNEQFF
d_call: -; j_call: TRBJ2-7; clone_size: -; v_call: TRBV11-2; cdr3_nt: TGTGCCAGCAGCTCCGATCGTGGAGGGCAGAGAAGACGGGACTACGAGCAGTACTTC; cdr3_aa: CASSSDRGGQRRRDYEQYF
d_call: TRBD1; j_call: TRBJ2-7; clone_size: -; v_call: TRBV7-6; cdr3_nt: TGTGCCAGCAGCTTAAATCCCTGGTTTGCAATCAGGACAGGGATTTACGAGCAGTACTTC; cdr3_aa: CASSLNPWFAIRTGIYEQYF
d_call: -; j_call: TRBJ1-5; clone_size: -; v_call: TRBV19; cdr3_nt: TGTGCCAGTAGTATGCAGGTTAGCAATCAGCCCCAGCATTTT; cdr3_aa: CASSMQVSNQPQHF
d_call: TRBD1; j_call: TRBJ1-1; clone_size: -; v_call: TRBV7-6; cdr3_nt: TGTGCCAGCAGCTTAGAGACAGGGGAGAACACTGAAGCTTTCTTT; cdr3_aa: CASSLETGENTEAFF
d_call: TRBD1; j_call: TRBJ1-2; clone_size: -; v_call: TRBV6-5; cdr3_nt: TGTGCCAGCACCCAGACAGGGATTGGCTACACCTTC; cdr3_aa: CASTQTGIGYTF
d_call: TRBD2; j_call: TRBJ2-5; clone_size: -; v_call: TRBV10-3; cdr3_nt: TGTGCCACCAGGGGACTAGCGGGGGGTCCCGACCAAGAGACCCAGTACTTC; cdr3_aa: CATRGLAGGPDQETQYF
d_call: TRBD1; j_call: TRBJ2-5; clone_size: once; v_call: TRBV2; cdr3_nt: TGTGCCAGCAGCCCAGACAGGGTGGGAGAGACCCAGTACTTC; cdr3_aa: CASSPDRVGETQYF